A single sample is the source of the 20 T cell receptor beta chains below, sequenced in a study of T cell responses to AZD1222 COVID-19 vaccine. Some clones are missing from TCRdb's copy, which holds only in-frame ones; the method was immunoSEQ multiplex PCR. The data show about 140,000 clones, with just under 95% seen just once and 1.3% held by the top ten. Specimen: peripheral blood, collected on day 0 of AZD1222 vaccination. These receptors were obtained from an adult in good health.

The chain combines TRBV5-6 with TRBJ1-1; D gene unclear. V gave up 0 bases and J gave up 8 bases, with 8 bases separating them. From germline, CDR1 is SGHDT and CDR2 YYEEEE. The CDR3 totals 12 residues. The DNA of the CDR3 is TGTGCCAGCAGCTTGGGCGGATTAGAAGCTTTCTTT. Translated: CASSLGGLEAFF.

J is TRBJ1-5 and V is TRBV6-6, with D perhaps matching TRBD1 (6 bases). From germline, CDR1 is MNHNY and CDR2 SVGAGI (reference sequence). CDR3 length: 14 residues. Trimming removed 6 bases from V and 4 bases from J, with 13 bases in between. Written as DNA, the CDR3 is TGTGCCAGCAGCTTCGACAGGATGAATCAGCCCCAGCATTTT. Translating it yields CASSFDRMNQPQHF.

This chain uses TRBV20-1 with TRBJ2-7, with a tentative D call TRBD2 (7 bases). This CDR3 spans 14 amino acids. CDR1 is DFQATT and CDR2 is SNEGSKA in the germline V gene (reference sequence). V shed 3 bases and J shed 2 bases, with 14 bases lying between them. The CDR3 coding sequence is TGCAGTGCTAGTGACGGGGGGCGAACCTACGAGCAGTACTTC. Protein sequence: CSASDGGRTYEQYF.

The chain joins TRBV2 to TRBJ1-1; tentatively, D is TRBD1 (5 bases). The CDR3 is 15 residues long. V dropped 3 bases and J dropped 4 bases, with 15 bases sitting between them. Germline assignment: CDR1 SNHLY and CDR2 FYNNEI. CDR3 in amino acids: CASSDGRVWGTEAFF. The CDR3 nucleotides are TGTGCCAGCAGTGACGGCAGGGTATGGGGCACTGAAGCTTTCTTT.

The chain joins TRBV28 to TRBJ2-7, with a possible D match to TRBD1 (6 bases). V was clipped by 2 bases and J by 6 bases, with 14 bases between them. This CDR3 contains 14 residues. Germline V gives CDR1 MDHEN, CDR2 SYDVKM. CDR3 region: CASSLAGQGIEQYF. As DNA, the CDR3 is TGTGCCAGCAGTTTAGCAGGGCAGGGGATCGAGCAGTACTTC.

The rearrangement joins TRBV19 to TRBJ2-4; 9 positions match TRBD1. The CDR3 is 14 residues long. Per the germline V gene, CDR1 is LNHDA and CDR2 is SQIVND (reference sequence). Germline trimming cut 11 bases from V and 0 bases from J; bases unmatched to any gene: 5. CDR3 sequence: CAPGTGLAKNIQYF. The DNA of the CDR3 is TGTGCCCCCGGGACAGGGCTAGCCAAAAACATTCAGTACTTC.

The CDR3 region has the DNA TGTGCCTGGAGCCGGGACAGGGGAAATGGCTACACCTTC. This codes for CAWSRDRGNGYTF. The V and J genes are TRBV30 and TRBJ1-2, with 10 bases fitting TRBD1. Per the germline V gene, CDR1 is GTSNPN and CDR2 is SVGIG (reference sequence). V lost 3 bases and J lost 6; bases outside the gene matches: 4. This CDR3 contains 13 residues.

V gene TRBV5-1 combines with J gene TRBJ1-1; D is perhaps TRBD1 (6 bases). V lost 2 bases to trimming and J lost 4 bases, with 12 bases between them. Per germline, CDR1 SGHRS and CDR2 YFSETQ. This CDR3 contains 14 residues. The CDR3 reads CASSLQGGGTEAFF. CDR3 DNA sequence: TGCGCCAGCAGCTTACAGGGCGGAGGCACTGAAGCTTTCTTT.

This rearrangement joins TRBV4-2 to TRBJ2-1; D ambiguous. The germline V gene encodes CDR1 LGHNA and CDR2 YNFKEQ. V lost 4 bases, J lost 0 bases, and 13 bases lay in between. This CDR3 spans 16 amino acids. CDR3 protein: CASSPGPHTSYNEQFF. CDR3 in DNA: TGTGCCAGCAGCCCCGGCCCCCACACCTCCTACAATGAGCAGTTCTTC.

The V call is TRBV28, the J call TRBJ1-3; perhaps TRBD1 as D (5 bases). CDR1 and CDR2 (germline): MDHEN, SYDVKM. The V end lost 2 bases, the J end lost 1 base, and 12 bases lay between the germline ends. This CDR3 region has 16 residues. CDR3 bases: TGTGCCAGCAGTTTACACGGCAGGGTATCTGGAAACACCATATATTTT. Protein sequence: CASSLHGRVSGNTIYF.

V is TRBV4-3 and J is TRBJ2-7, with D possibly matching TRBD2 (5 bases). The ends were cut back, 4 bases at V and 6 bases at J, with 19 bases in the middle. Germline CDR1 LGHNA, CDR2 YSLEER. The CDR3 extends over 15 amino acids. The CDR3, as DNA: TGCGCCAGCAGCCCTGTGTGGGGAGCACCCCTCGAGCAGTACTTC. Protein product: CASSPVWGAPLEQYF.

The J gene is TRBJ1-4, the V gene TRBV28; D remains ambiguous. The V end was cut by 3 bases, the J end by 7 bases, with 3 bases between. This CDR3 has 11 amino acids. Germline CDR1 MDHEN, CDR2 SYDVKM. CDR3: CASSFGEKLFF. The CDR3, as DNA: TGTGCCAGCAGTTTTGGTGAAAAACTGTTTTTT.

The chain uses TRBV4-1 and TRBJ2-1; D not resolved. The germline V gene encodes CDR1 MGHRA and CDR2 YSYEKL. This CDR3 has 15 residues. Trimming took off 0 bases at V and 6 bases at J, with 12 bases between the two ends. The CDR3 nucleotides are TGCGCCAGCAGCCAAGACTCCTCTAGTTCCAATGAGCAGTTCTTC. It encodes CASSQDSSSSNEQFF.

V usage is TRBV7-9 and J usage is TRBJ2-7, with 11 bases matching TRBD1. Germline V gene data show CDR1 as SEHNR and CDR2 as FQNEAQ (reference sequence). V dropped 5 bases and J dropped 0; count of bases not matched to a gene: 18. This CDR3 has 20 amino acids. The CDR3 protein is CASSKTPPGQGGRSSYEQYF. The CDR3 nucleotides read TGTGCCAGCAGCAAAACGCCACCGGGACAGGGGGGAAGGAGCTCCTACGAGCAGTACTTC.

The rearrangement uses TRBV6-5 and TRBJ1-1; 9 nucleotides agree with TRBD1. J lost 12 bases, V lost 6 bases, and 5 bases had no gene match. The CDR3 runs to 11 residues. Germline CDR1 and CDR2: MNHEY and SVGAGI. CDR3 DNA: TGTGCCAGCAGAGGACAGGGGAGGTCTTTCTTT. It specifies CASRGQGRSFF.

The V and J genes are TRBV25-1 and TRBJ1-2, with TRBD1 matching over 12 bases. The CDR3 has 16 residues. V dropped 5 bases and J dropped 1; count of bases not matched to a gene: 5. In germline, CDR1 is MGHDK, CDR2 SYGVNS. CDR3 protein: CASSPGQGADNYGYTF. DNA of the CDR3: TGTGCCAGCAGTCCGGGACAGGGGGCCGATAACTATGGCTACACCTTC.

This clone was seen once. The chain employs TRBV10-2 and TRBJ1-6, with a possible D match to TRBD1 (6 bases). The CDR3 runs to 14 residues. Germline V gives CDR1 WSHSY, CDR2 SAAADI. The ends were cut back, 6 bases at V and 8 bases at J, with 14 bases in the middle. The CDR3 reads CASRSGDVYSPLHF. Written as DNA, the CDR3 is TGCGCCAGCAGATCAGGGGACGTTTATTCACCCCTCCACTTT.

The chain combines TRBV5-4 with TRBJ1-2; 10 positions agree with TRBD1. The CDR3 runs to 16 residues. V lost 0 bases to trimming and J lost 8 bases; unmatched junction nucleotides: 10. Germline V gene lookup returns CDR1 SGHNT and CDR2 YYREEE (reference sequence). CDR3 bases: TGTGCCAGCAGCTTGGGATATGGGACAGGGGTCGAGGGCTACACCTTC. This sequence encodes CASSLGYGTGVEGYTF.

The V call is TRBV19, the J call TRBJ1-3; the match to TRBD1 covers 7 bases. CDR3 length: 15 residues. Trimming cost V 5 bases and J 2 bases; bases outside gene matches: 6. Germline assignment: CDR1 LNHDA and CDR2 SQIVND (reference sequence). This chain's CDR3 is CASSGGGYTGNTIYF. CDR3 in DNA: TGTGCCAGTAGTGGAGGGGGCTATACTGGAAACACCATATATTTT. Full variable domain (missing parts from reference TRBV19 and TRBJ1-3): DGGITQSPKYLFRKEGQNVTLSCEQNLNHDAMYWYRQDPGQGLRLIYYSQIVNDFQKGDIAEGYSVSREKKESFPLTVTSAQKNPTAFYLCASSGGGYTGNTIYFGEGSWLTVV.

The chain recombines TRBV13 with TRBJ2-5, with D unclear. The V gene's germline CDR1 is PRHDT and CDR2 FYEKMQ (reference sequence). Trimming shortened V by 6 bases and J by 9 bases, and 17 bases separated the two germline ends. The CDR3 consists of 13 residues. The CDR3 nucleotides read TGTGCCAGCAGTTTGAAAGACGCTGTGGCCCAGTACTTC. Translation gives CASSLKDAVAQYF.